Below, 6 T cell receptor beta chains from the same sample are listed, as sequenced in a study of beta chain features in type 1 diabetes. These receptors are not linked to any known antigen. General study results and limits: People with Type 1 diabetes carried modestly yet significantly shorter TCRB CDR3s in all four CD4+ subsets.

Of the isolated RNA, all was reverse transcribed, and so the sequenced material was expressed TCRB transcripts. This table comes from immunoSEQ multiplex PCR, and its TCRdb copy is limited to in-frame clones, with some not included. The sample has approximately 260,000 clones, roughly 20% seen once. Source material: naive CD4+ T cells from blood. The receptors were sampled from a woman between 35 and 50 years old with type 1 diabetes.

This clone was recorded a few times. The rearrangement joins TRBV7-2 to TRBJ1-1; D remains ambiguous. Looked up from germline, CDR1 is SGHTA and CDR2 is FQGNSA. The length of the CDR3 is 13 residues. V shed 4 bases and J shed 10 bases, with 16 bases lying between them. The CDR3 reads CASSSQTTAGAFF. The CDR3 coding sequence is TGTGCCAGCAGCTCCCAAACCACCGCGGGAGCTTTCTTT.

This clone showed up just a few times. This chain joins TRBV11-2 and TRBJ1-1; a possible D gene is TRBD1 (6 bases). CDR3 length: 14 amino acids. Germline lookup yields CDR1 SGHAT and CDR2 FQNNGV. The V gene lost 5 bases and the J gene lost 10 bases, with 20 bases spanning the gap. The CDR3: CASSNGQSVPGAFF. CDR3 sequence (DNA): TGTGCCAGCAGCAACGGACAGTCAGTGCCGGGAGCTTTCTTT. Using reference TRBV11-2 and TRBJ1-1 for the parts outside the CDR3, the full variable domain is EAGVAQSPRYKIIEKRQSVAFWCNPISGHATLYWYQQILGQGPKLLIQFQNNGVVDDSQLPKDRFSAERLKGVDSTLKIQPAKLEDSAVYLCASSNGQSVPGAFFGQGTRLTVV.

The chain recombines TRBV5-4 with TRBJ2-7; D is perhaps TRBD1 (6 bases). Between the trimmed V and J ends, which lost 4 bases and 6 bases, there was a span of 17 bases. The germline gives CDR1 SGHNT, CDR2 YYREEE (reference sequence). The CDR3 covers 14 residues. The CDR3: CASSLGWGQAEQYF. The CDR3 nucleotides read TGTGCCAGCAGCCTCGGATGGGGGCAAGCCGAGCAGTACTTC.

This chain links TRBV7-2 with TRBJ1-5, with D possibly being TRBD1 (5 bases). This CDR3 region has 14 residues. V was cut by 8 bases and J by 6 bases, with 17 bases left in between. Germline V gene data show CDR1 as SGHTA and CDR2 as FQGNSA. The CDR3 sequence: CASGVGGAAQPQHF. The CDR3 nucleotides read TGTGCCAGCGGAGTCGGGGGAGCAGCTCAGCCCCAGCATTTT.

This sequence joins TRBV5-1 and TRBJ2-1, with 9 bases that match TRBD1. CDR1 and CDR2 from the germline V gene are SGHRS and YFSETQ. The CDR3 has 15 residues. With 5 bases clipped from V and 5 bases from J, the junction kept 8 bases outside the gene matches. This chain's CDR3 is CASSRDRVRDNEQFF. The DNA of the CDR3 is TGCGCCAGCAGTCGGGACAGGGTGAGGGACAATGAGCAGTTCTTC.

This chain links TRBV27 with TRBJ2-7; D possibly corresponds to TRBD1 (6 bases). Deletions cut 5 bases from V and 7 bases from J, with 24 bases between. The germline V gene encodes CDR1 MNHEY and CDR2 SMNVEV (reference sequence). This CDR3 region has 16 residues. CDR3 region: CASSPHDGQPTGEQYF. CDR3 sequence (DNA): TGTGCCAGCAGTCCTCACGACGGACAGCCCACCGGTGAGCAGTACTTC.